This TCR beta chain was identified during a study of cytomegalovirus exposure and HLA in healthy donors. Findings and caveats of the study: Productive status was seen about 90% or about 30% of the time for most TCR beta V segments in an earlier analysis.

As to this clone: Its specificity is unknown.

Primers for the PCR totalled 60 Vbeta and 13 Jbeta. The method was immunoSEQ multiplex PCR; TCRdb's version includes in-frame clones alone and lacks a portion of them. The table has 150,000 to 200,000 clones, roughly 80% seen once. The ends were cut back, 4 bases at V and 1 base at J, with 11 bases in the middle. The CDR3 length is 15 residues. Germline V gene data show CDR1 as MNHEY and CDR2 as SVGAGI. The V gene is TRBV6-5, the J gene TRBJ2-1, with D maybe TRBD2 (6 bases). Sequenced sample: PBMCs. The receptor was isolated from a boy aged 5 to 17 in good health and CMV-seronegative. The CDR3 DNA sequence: TGTGCCAGCAGTTGGGGGGTAAAGTCCTACAATGAGCAGTTCTTC. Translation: CASSWGVKSYNEQFF.